These T cell receptor beta chains were read from a single sample in a study of spatial heterogeneity in lung cancer. Each CDR3 protein is one row after TCRdb ran MiXCR on the 5' RACE reads. The sample carries about 85,000 distinct CDR3 sequences, 15% to 25% recorded once. Source: PBMCs, taken at surgery. The receptors stem from a male donor with early-stage non-small cell lung cancer. The CDR3 runs from the conserved cysteine through the conserved F or W. For some rows the clone size is stated as once, few or many, or as a class when expanded; others skip it.

CDR3 length: 17; clone size: .; V gene: TRBV4-2; J gene: TRBJ2-1; CDR3 protein: CASSQDGGISSYNEQFF
CDR3 length: 16; clone size: .; V gene: TRBV3-1; J gene: TRBJ1-5; CDR3 protein: CASSQDWPGAYQPQHF
CDR3 length: 16; clone size: .; V gene: TRBV4-2; J gene: TRBJ2-7; CDR3 protein: CASSQEASNPSYEQYF
CDR3 length: 15; clone size: .; V gene: TRBV6-2/TRBV6-3; J gene: TRBJ1-5; CDR3 protein: CASSWTPSSSEPQHF
CDR3 length: 13; clone size: .; V gene: TRBV3-1; J gene: TRBJ1-1; CDR3 protein: CASSQAGTPEAFF
CDR3 length: 14; clone size: .; V gene: TRBV20-1; J gene: TRBJ2-7; CDR3 protein: CSASGEGLIYEQYF
CDR3 length: 16; clone size: few; V gene: TRBV20-1; J gene: TRBJ2-2; CDR3 protein: CSARSSSAPGTGELFF
CDR3 length: 12; clone size: few; V gene: TRBV4-2; J gene: TRBJ2-7; CDR3 protein: CASSQAGYEQYF
CDR3 length: 15; clone size: few; V gene: TRBV28; J gene: TRBJ2-3; CDR3 protein: CASSLGIGGTDTQYF
CDR3 length: 15; clone size: .; V gene: TRBV19; J gene: TRBJ2-7; CDR3 protein: CASSRPGDRSYEQYF
CDR3 length: 14; clone size: .; V gene: TRBV7-2; J gene: TRBJ2-7; CDR3 protein: CASSPRQGSYEQYF
CDR3 length: 15; clone size: .; V gene: TRBV5-4; J gene: TRBJ1-3; CDR3 protein: CASSLGAGPKATIYF
CDR3 length: 15; clone size: few; V gene: TRBV9; J gene: TRBJ2-1; CDR3 protein: CASTPGLPSHNEQFF
CDR3 length: 12; clone size: .; V gene: TRBV5-4; J gene: TRBJ1-2; CDR3 protein: CASSFAADGYTF
CDR3 length: 14; clone size: .; V gene: TRBV6-5; J gene: TRBJ2-6; CDR3 protein: CASSYVSGANVLTF
CDR3 length: 16; clone size: few; V gene: TRBV7-9; J gene: TRBJ1-1; CDR3 protein: CASSPARPLGDTEAFF
CDR3 length: 14; clone size: .; V gene: TRBV7-7; J gene: TRBJ2-5; CDR3 protein: CASAAAGAEETQYF
CDR3 length: 16; clone size: .; V gene: TRBV6-5; J gene: TRBJ1-6; CDR3 protein: CASSHGQGNDNSPLHF
CDR3 length: 18; clone size: few; V gene: TRBV18; J gene: TRBJ2-6; CDR3 protein: CASSSMMGQHSGANVLTF
CDR3 length: 12; clone size: many; V gene: TRBV28; J gene: TRBJ2-1; CDR3 protein: CASSFPGTEQFF
CDR3 length: 14; clone size: few; V gene: TRBV21-1; J gene: TRBJ1-2; CDR3 protein: CASSKVGLRDGYTF
CDR3 length: 18; clone size: .; V gene: TRBV20-1; J gene: TRBJ2-1; CDR3 protein: CSARGPAERAISYNEQFF
CDR3 length: 14; clone size: few; V gene: TRBV20-1; J gene: TRBJ2-2; CDR3 protein: CSASSGRDTGELFF
CDR3 length: 12; clone size: many; V gene: TRBV6-2/TRBV6-3; J gene: TRBJ2-7; CDR3 protein: CASGGLSVEQYF
CDR3 length: 14; clone size: few; V gene: TRBV28; J gene: TRBJ2-2; CDR3 protein: CASSTPGDTGELFF
CDR3 length: 14; clone size: .; V gene: TRBV20-1; J gene: TRBJ2-1; CDR3 protein: CSAPTGSQWNEQFF
CDR3 length: 14; clone size: few; V gene: TRBV20-1; J gene: TRBJ1-6; CDR3 protein: CSARGGQVNSPLHF
CDR3 length: 15; clone size: .; V gene: TRBV20-1; J gene: TRBJ2-3; CDR3 protein: CSASGNRGLTDTQYF
CDR3 length: 15; clone size: few; V gene: TRBV9; J gene: TRBJ2-3; CDR3 protein: CASSVGVGGADTQYF
CDR3 length: 13; clone size: few; V gene: TRBV28; J gene: TRBJ1-2; CDR3 protein: CASSPSRAYGYTF
CDR3 length: 17; clone size: .; V gene: TRBV2; J gene: TRBJ2-1; CDR3 protein: CASSRDSGAPTYNEQFF
CDR3 length: 16; clone size: few; V gene: TRBV7-9; J gene: TRBJ2-1; CDR3 protein: CASSLESFAGDNEQFF
CDR3 length: 13; clone size: many; V gene: TRBV5-1; J gene: TRBJ2-7; CDR3 protein: CASSLEVRDEQYF
CDR3 length: 13; clone size: .; V gene: TRBV10-1; J gene: TRBJ2-3; CDR3 protein: CASSALAGYTQYF
CDR3 length: 14; clone size: .; V gene: TRBV7-9; J gene: TRBJ2-5; CDR3 protein: CASSLDRSQEAQYF
CDR3 length: 14; clone size: .; V gene: TRBV14; J gene: TRBJ2-1; CDR3 protein: CASSQENRYNEQFF
CDR3 length: 16; clone size: many; V gene: TRBV28; J gene: TRBJ1-5; CDR3 protein: CASSFNLRGPNQPQHF
CDR3 length: 14; clone size: few; V gene: TRBV27; J gene: TRBJ2-5; CDR3 protein: CASPPALRRETQYF
CDR3 length: 15; clone size: .; V gene: TRBV7-2; J gene: TRBJ1-4; CDR3 protein: CASSLIQGAGEKLFF
CDR3 length: 16; clone size: .; V gene: TRBV28; J gene: TRBJ1-1; CDR3 protein: CASSGGHSLVFTEAFF
CDR3 length: 15; clone size: .; V gene: TRBV5-1; J gene: TRBJ1-4; CDR3 protein: CASSRTGATNEKLFF
CDR3 length: 12; clone size: few; V gene: TRBV7-4; J gene: TRBJ2-7; CDR3 protein: CASDSSCDEQYF
CDR3 length: 12; clone size: many; V gene: TRBV11-2; J gene: TRBJ1-5; CDR3 protein: CASSSLDQPQHF
CDR3 length: 11; clone size: .; V gene: TRBV27; J gene: TRBJ2-2; CDR3 protein: CASRSIGELFF
CDR3 length: 17; clone size: many; V gene: TRBV18; J gene: TRBJ2-5; CDR3 protein: CASSPPIPGAKQETQYF
CDR3 length: 13; clone size: few; V gene: TRBV28; J gene: TRBJ1-2; CDR3 protein: CASSPQGTRGYTF
CDR3 length: 13; clone size: .; V gene: TRBV5-1; J gene: TRBJ2-3; CDR3 protein: CASRGTNGGTQYF
CDR3 length: 19; clone size: few; V gene: TRBV6-2/TRBV6-3; J gene: TRBJ2-2; CDR3 protein: CASTPWTLAGGRDTGELFF
CDR3 length: 13; clone size: .; V gene: TRBV7-2; J gene: TRBJ2-7; CDR3 protein: CASSSQGASEQYF
CDR3 length: 11; clone size: many; V gene: TRBV7-8; J gene: TRBJ1-1; CDR3 protein: CASSATTEAFF
CDR3 length: 16; clone size: few; V gene: TRBV7-9; J gene: TRBJ1-1; CDR3 protein: CASSPRQGPSTAEAFF